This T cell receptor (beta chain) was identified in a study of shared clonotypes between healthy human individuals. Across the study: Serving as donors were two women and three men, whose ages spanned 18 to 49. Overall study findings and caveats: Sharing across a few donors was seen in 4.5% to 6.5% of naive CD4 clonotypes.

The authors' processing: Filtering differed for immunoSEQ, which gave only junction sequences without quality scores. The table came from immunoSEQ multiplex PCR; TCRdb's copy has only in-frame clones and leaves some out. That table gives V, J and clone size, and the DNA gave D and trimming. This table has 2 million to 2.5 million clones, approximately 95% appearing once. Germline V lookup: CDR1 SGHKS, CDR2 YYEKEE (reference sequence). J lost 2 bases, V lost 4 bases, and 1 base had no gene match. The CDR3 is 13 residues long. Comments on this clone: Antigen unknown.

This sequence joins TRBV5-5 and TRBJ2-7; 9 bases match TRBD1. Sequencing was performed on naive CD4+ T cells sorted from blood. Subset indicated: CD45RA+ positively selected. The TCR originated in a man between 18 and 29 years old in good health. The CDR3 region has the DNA TGTGCCAGCAGCCGACAGGGGGCCTACGAGCAGTACTTC. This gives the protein CASSRQGAYEQYF.